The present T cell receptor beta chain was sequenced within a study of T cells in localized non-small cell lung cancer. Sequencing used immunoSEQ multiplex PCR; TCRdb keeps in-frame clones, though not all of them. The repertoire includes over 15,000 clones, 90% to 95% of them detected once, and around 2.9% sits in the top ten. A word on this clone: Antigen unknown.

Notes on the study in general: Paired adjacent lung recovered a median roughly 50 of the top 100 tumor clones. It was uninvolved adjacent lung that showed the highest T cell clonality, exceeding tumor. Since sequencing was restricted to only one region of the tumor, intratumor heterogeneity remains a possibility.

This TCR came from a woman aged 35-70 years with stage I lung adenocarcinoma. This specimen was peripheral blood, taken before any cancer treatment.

CDR3 sequence reads: CATGGLVTDTQYF. In DNA form, the CDR3 reads TGTGCCACGGGGGGACTGGTCACAGATACGCAGTATTTT. J is TRBJ2-3 and V is TRBV10-3; 7 bases align to TRBD2. The V segment lost 10 bases and the J segment 2 bases; nucleotides outside the gene matches: 6. The CDR3 has 13 amino acids. Germline CDR1 is ENHRY and CDR2 is SYGVKD.